This is a list of T cell receptor beta chains from one sample in a study of shared clonotypes between healthy human individuals. Measured with immunoSEQ multiplex PCR; TCRdb has only the in-frame clones, and not every one. The sample yields 450,000 or so clones, approximately 71% seen once. The sample consisted of PBMCs. The receptors were gathered from a woman aged 35 to 49 in good health. Some clones in this sample may be carry-over from other donors' samples. Each CDR3 is given with its conserved first and last residue. The D gene is left open where the match is weak. Where a row states a size, it is once, few, many or the class of an expanded clone; other rows omit it.

j_gene: TRBJ2-3; v_gene: TRBV2; abundance: few; d_gene: TRBD1; len: 14; CDR3aa: CASTVTGTTDTQYF; CDR3nt: TGTGCCAGCACCGTGACAGGGACCACAGATACGCAGTATTTT
j_gene: TRBJ1-2; v_gene: TRBV5-6; abundance: once; d_gene: -; len: 12; CDR3aa: CASSIDSYGYTF; CDR3nt: TGTGCCAGCAGCATAGACAGCTATGGCTACACCTTC
j_gene: TRBJ2-1; v_gene: TRBV5-1; abundance: -; d_gene: -; len: 14; CDR3aa: CASSLDRGINEQFF; CDR3nt: TGCGCCAGCAGCTTGGATCGGGGGATCAATGAGCAGTTCTTC
j_gene: TRBJ2-7; v_gene: TRBV5-1; abundance: -; d_gene: TRBD1; len: 13; CDR3aa: CASSWTGRDEQYF; CDR3nt: TGCGCCAGCAGCTGGACAGGGCGCGACGAGCAGTACTTC
j_gene: TRBJ2-7; v_gene: TRBV6-1; abundance: -; d_gene: TRBD2; len: 15; CDR3aa: CASRDRLAGVFEQYF; CDR3nt: TGTGCCAGCAGAGACCGACTAGCGGGAGTCTTTGAGCAGTACTTC
j_gene: TRBJ1-1; v_gene: TRBV30; abundance: -; d_gene: -; len: 10; CDR3aa: CAWSGSVAFF; CDR3nt: TGTGCCTGGAGTGGGTCGGTAGCTTTCTTT
j_gene: TRBJ2-7; v_gene: TRBV7-2; abundance: -; d_gene: TRBD1; len: 13; CDR3aa: CASSLAPGGEQYF; CDR3nt: TGTGCCAGCAGCTTAGCCCCAGGGGGCGAGCAGTACTTC
j_gene: TRBJ2-5; v_gene: TRBV5-1; abundance: once; d_gene: TRBD2; len: 15; CDR3aa: CASSLTGGPEETQYF; CDR3nt: TGCGCCAGCAGCTTGACGGGAGGGCCCGAGGAGACCCAGTACTTC
j_gene: TRBJ2-7; v_gene: TRBV2; abundance: -; d_gene: TRBD2; len: 13; CDR3aa: CASREGLDYEQYF; CDR3nt: TGTGCCAGCAGAGAGGGACTAGACTACGAGCAGTACTTC
j_gene: TRBJ2-7; v_gene: TRBV28; abundance: -; d_gene: TRBD1; len: 13; CDR3aa: CASSSGQGGEQYF; CDR3nt: TGTGCCAGCAGTTCGGGACAGGGGGGAGAGCAGTACTTC
j_gene: TRBJ2-1; v_gene: TRBV9; abundance: -; d_gene: -; len: 14; CDR3aa: CASSVDTAYNEQFF; CDR3nt: TGTGCCAGCAGCGTAGACACAGCTTACAATGAGCAGTTCTTC
j_gene: TRBJ2-3; v_gene: TRBV10-1; abundance: -; d_gene: TRBD1; len: 13; CDR3aa: CASSPRGLDTQYF; CDR3nt: TGCGCCAGCAGTCCCAGGGGGCTAGATACGCAGTATTTT
j_gene: TRBJ2-2; v_gene: TRBV7-2; abundance: -; d_gene: -; len: 15; CDR3aa: CASSLAGVLTGELFF; CDR3nt: TGTGCCAGCAGCTTAGCCGGGGTCCTAACCGGGGAGCTGTTTTTT
j_gene: TRBJ2-2; v_gene: TRBV19; abundance: -; d_gene: -; len: 12; CDR3aa: CASSIGDGELFF; CDR3nt: TGTGCCAGTAGTATAGGGGACGGGGAGCTGTTTTTT
j_gene: TRBJ1-5; v_gene: TRBV2; abundance: -; d_gene: -; len: 15; CDR3aa: CASSANGGGNQPQHF; CDR3nt: TGTGCCAGCAGTGCGAACGGTGGGGGCAATCAGCCCCAGCATTTT
j_gene: TRBJ2-7; v_gene: TRBV29-1; abundance: -; d_gene: TRBD1; len: 13; CDR3aa: CSVEETGGDEQYF; CDR3nt: TGCAGCGTTGAAGAGACAGGGGGCGACGAGCAGTACTTC
j_gene: TRBJ2-7; v_gene: TRBV14; abundance: once; d_gene: -; len: 15; CDR3aa: CASSQTLTFNDEQYF; CDR3nt: TGTGCCAGCAGCCAAACGCTTACCTTCAACGACGAGCAGTACTTC
j_gene: TRBJ1-1; v_gene: TRBV7-3; abundance: -; d_gene: -; len: 13; CDR3aa: CASSPEPDTEAFF; CDR3nt: TGTGCCAGCAGTCCCGAGCCAGACACTGAAGCTTTCTTT
j_gene: TRBJ2-1; v_gene: TRBV2; abundance: few; d_gene: TRBD2; len: 16; CDR3aa: CASNKRGGTSLNEQFF; CDR3nt: TGTGCCAGCAACAAAAGGGGGGGGACTAGTCTCAATGAGCAGTTCTTC
j_gene: TRBJ2-5; v_gene: TRBV5-1; abundance: -; d_gene: TRBD1; len: 16; CDR3aa: CASSRTEQGGQETQYF; CDR3nt: TGCGCCAGCAGCCGCACGGAACAGGGGGGACAAGAGACCCAGTACTTC
j_gene: TRBJ1-5; v_gene: TRBV2; abundance: -; d_gene: TRBD1; len: 14; CDR3aa: CASSRDSSDQPQHF; CDR3nt: TGTGCCAGCAGTCGGGACAGCAGTGATCAGCCCCAGCATTTT
j_gene: TRBJ1-2; v_gene: TRBV18; abundance: many; d_gene: -; len: 16; CDR3aa: CASSESRATPNYGYTF; CDR3nt: TGTGCCAGCTCCGAGTCAAGGGCGACCCCTAACTATGGCTACACCTTC
j_gene: TRBJ2-2; v_gene: TRBV5-1; abundance: -; d_gene: TRBD2; len: 16; CDR3aa: CASSQKTSRNTGELFF; CDR3nt: TGCGCCAGCAGCCAAAAGACTAGCCGGAACACCGGGGAGCTGTTTTTT
j_gene: TRBJ1-5; v_gene: TRBV27; abundance: -; d_gene: -; len: 13; CDR3aa: CASSQGFGQPQHF; CDR3nt: TGTGCCAGCAGTCAGGGTTTCGGCCAGCCCCAGCATTTT
j_gene: TRBJ2-1; v_gene: TRBV9; abundance: -; d_gene: -; len: 13; CDR3aa: CASSVARANEQFF; CDR3nt: TGTGCCAGCAGCGTAGCTAGGGCGAATGAGCAGTTCTTC
j_gene: TRBJ1-5; v_gene: TRBV4-1; abundance: -; d_gene: TRBD1; len: 18; CDR3aa: CASSQAPLGTGDNQPQHF; CDR3nt: TGCGCCAGCAGCCAAGCTCCACTAGGGACAGGGGACAATCAGCCCCAGCATTTT
j_gene: TRBJ2-4; v_gene: TRBV29-1; abundance: once; d_gene: TRBD1; len: 14; CDR3aa: CSVAWGQGGNIQYF; CDR3nt: TGCAGCGTTGCCTGGGGACAGGGCGGAAACATTCAGTACTTC
j_gene: TRBJ1-2; v_gene: TRBV5-1; abundance: -; d_gene: -; len: 15; CDR3aa: CASSPGDLTNYGYTF; CDR3nt: TGCGCCAGCAGCCCGGGGGACCTAACGAACTATGGCTACACCTTC
j_gene: TRBJ2-7; v_gene: TRBV4-1; abundance: -; d_gene: -; len: 16; CDR3aa: CASSLGLARARYEQYF; CDR3nt: TGCGCCAGCAGCCTAGGGTTGGCCAGGGCCCGCTACGAGCAGTACTTC
j_gene: TRBJ2-7; v_gene: TRBV11-3; abundance: -; d_gene: TRBD1; len: 14; CDR3aa: CASSLGDRTYEQYF; CDR3nt: TGTGCCAGCAGCTTGGGGGACAGAACCTACGAGCAGTACTTC
j_gene: TRBJ1-1; v_gene: TRBV19; abundance: -; d_gene: -; len: 12; CDR3aa: CASSIGAAETFF; CDR3nt: TGTGCCAGCAGTATAGGAGCAGCTGAAACTTTCTTT
j_gene: TRBJ1-1; v_gene: TRBV30; abundance: many; d_gene: -; len: 14; CDR3aa: CAWSVGLWDTEAFF; CDR3nt: TGTGCCTGGAGTGTCGGACTCTGGGACACTGAAGCTTTCTTT
j_gene: TRBJ2-2; v_gene: TRBV21-1; abundance: -; d_gene: -; len: 15; CDR3aa: CASSNVNRNTGELFF; CDR3nt: TGTGCCAGCAGCAACGTTAACAGAAACACCGGGGAGCTGTTTTTT
j_gene: TRBJ1-4; v_gene: TRBV30; abundance: -; d_gene: -; len: 14; CDR3aa: CAWSYTGYLEKLFF; CDR3nt: TGTGCCTGGAGCTATACAGGGTACCTAGAAAAACTGTTTTTT
j_gene: TRBJ2-1; v_gene: TRBV18; abundance: -; d_gene: TRBD2; len: 15; CDR3aa: CASSQPGLAGNEQFF; CDR3nt: TGTGCCAGCTCACAACCGGGACTAGCAGGGAATGAGCAGTTCTTC
j_gene: TRBJ1-1; v_gene: TRBV18; abundance: -; d_gene: -; len: 13; CDR3aa: CASSPNSDTEAFF; CDR3nt: TGTGCCAGCTCACCTAACTCGGACACTGAAGCTTTCTTT
j_gene: TRBJ1-4; v_gene: TRBV4-3; abundance: few; d_gene: -; len: 17; CDR3aa: CASSRMNGQNSNEKLSF; CDR3nt: TGCGCCAGCAGCCGAATGAACGGACAGAACTCTAATGAAAAACTGTCTTTT
j_gene: TRBJ2-2; v_gene: TRBV30; abundance: -; d_gene: TRBD2; len: 13; CDR3aa: CAWDGLATGELFF; CDR3nt: TGTGCCTGGGACGGACTAGCTACCGGGGAGCTGTTTTTT
j_gene: TRBJ1-2; v_gene: TRBV6-6; abundance: -; d_gene: -; len: 14; CDR3aa: CASSSGQKGSGYTF; CDR3nt: TGTGCCAGCAGTTCCGGACAAAAGGGGTCTGGCTACACCTTC
j_gene: TRBJ2-7; v_gene: TRBV28; abundance: -; d_gene: -; len: 14; CDR3aa: CASRPGLHFGQQYF; CDR3nt: TGTGCCAGCAGGCCGGGACTCCACTTTGGTCAGCAGTACTTC
j_gene: TRBJ1-5; v_gene: TRBV28; abundance: -; d_gene: -; len: 15; CDR3aa: CASSFPTGFRQPQHF; CDR3nt: TGTGCCAGCAGTTTCCCCACAGGGTTTCGACAGCCCCAGCATTTT
j_gene: TRBJ2-7; v_gene: TRBV5-1; abundance: -; d_gene: TRBD2; len: 15; CDR3aa: CASSLPGLGTYEQYF; CDR3nt: TGCGCCAGCAGCTTGCCGGGACTAGGGACCTACGAGCAGTACTTC
j_gene: TRBJ1-2; v_gene: TRBV5-6; abundance: -; d_gene: TRBD1; len: 16; CDR3aa: CASSSGTGHGYYGYTF; CDR3nt: TGTGCCAGCAGCTCCGGGACAGGCCACGGGTACTATGGCTACACCTTC
j_gene: TRBJ1-2; v_gene: TRBV11-2; abundance: -; d_gene: -; len: 11; CDR3aa: CASSLGGGYTF; CDR3nt: TGTGCCAGCAGCTTAGGGGGCGGCTACACCTTC
j_gene: TRBJ2-3; v_gene: TRBV27; abundance: -; d_gene: TRBD2; len: 15; CDR3aa: CASSPPASGSDTQYF; CDR3nt: TGTGCCAGCAGTCCCCCGGCTAGCGGGAGTGATACGCAGTATTTT
j_gene: TRBJ2-7; v_gene: TRBV28; abundance: -; d_gene: TRBD2; len: 16; CDR3aa: CASSILAGGSSYEQYF; CDR3nt: TGTGCCAGCAGTATCTTAGCGGGAGGGAGCTCCTACGAGCAGTACTTC
j_gene: TRBJ2-7; v_gene: TRBV7-2; abundance: -; d_gene: -; len: 13; CDR3aa: CASSLNRVAEQYF; CDR3nt: TGTGCCAGCAGCTTAAACAGGGTGGCCGAACAGTACTTC
j_gene: TRBJ1-1; v_gene: TRBV7-9; abundance: -; d_gene: -; len: 10; CDR3aa: CASSPGRAFF; CDR3nt: TGTGCCAGCAGCCCTGGTCGAGCTTTCTTT
j_gene: TRBJ2-6; v_gene: TRBV25-1; abundance: -; d_gene: -; len: 16; CDR3aa: CASFGPEGVGANVLTF; CDR3nt: TGTGCCAGCTTCGGGCCAGAGGGGGTTGGGGCCAACGTCCTGACTTTC
j_gene: TRBJ2-1; v_gene: TRBV4-2; abundance: -; d_gene: -; len: 12; CDR3aa: CASSQEHNEQFF; CDR3nt: TGTGCCAGCAGCCAAGAACACAATGAGCAGTTCTTC
j_gene: TRBJ1-5; v_gene: TRBV28; abundance: once; d_gene: -; len: 15; CDR3aa: CASRVLGAHNQPQHF; CDR3nt: TGTGCCAGCAGGGTTCTCGGGGCCCACAATCAGCCCCAGCATTTT
j_gene: TRBJ1-3; v_gene: TRBV7-8; abundance: -; d_gene: TRBD1; len: 15; CDR3aa: CASSLNRGRGFAVYF; CDR3nt: TGTGCCAGCAGCTTAAACAGGGGAAGGGGGTTTGCCGTATATTTT
j_gene: TRBJ2-1; v_gene: TRBV28; abundance: -; d_gene: TRBD1; len: 11; CDR3aa: CASSSRQGGFF; CDR3nt: TGTGCCAGCAGTTCTAGACAGGGTGGGTTCTTC
j_gene: TRBJ2-2; v_gene: TRBV18; abundance: few; d_gene: TRBD2; len: 16; CDR3aa: CASSPIGGRGTGELFF; CDR3nt: TGTGCCAGCTCACCCATCGGCGGGAGAGGTACCGGGGAGCTGTTTTTT
j_gene: TRBJ2-5; v_gene: TRBV7-9; abundance: -; d_gene: -; len: 14; CDR3aa: CASSFGMVQETQYF; CDR3nt: TGTGCCAGCAGTTTTGGGATGGTACAAGAGACCCAGTACTTC